Presented here are 18 T cell receptor beta chains from one specimen sequenced in a study of blood T cell repertoires in COVID-19. TCRdb's copy holds only in-frame clones and misses some; the assay was immunoSEQ multiplex PCR. The table has fewer than 200,000 clones, more than 70% seen once. Sample: peripheral blood. The receptors were gathered from a woman aged 60 to 75 with acute or convalescent COVID-19.

The genes are TRBV24-1 and TRBJ2-1; the D gene is possibly TRBD2 (5 bases). From germline, CDR1 is KGHDR and CDR2 SFDVKD. With 6 bases removed from V and 3 bases from J, the gap between germline ends came to 14 bases. This CDR3 has 15 amino acids. Here the CDR3 DNA reads TGTGCCACCAGTATCCCCGGAAGCGGCTACAATGAGCAGTTCTTC. This codes for CATSIPGSGYNEQFF.

This clone was picked up one time. The CDR3 loop reads CSGRTGNGYTF. In DNA form, the CDR3 reads TGCAGCGGTAGGACAGGGAACGGCTACACCTTC. The chain employs TRBV29-1 and TRBJ1-2; 8 nucleotides line up with TRBD1. CDR1 and CDR2 (germline): SQVTM, ANQGSEA. After removal of 7 bases from V and 8 bases from J, the junction contained 6 bases not matched to a gene. This CDR3 comprises 11 residues.

The V and J genes are TRBV7-2 and TRBJ1-2; D remains ambiguous. Trimming cost V 1 base and J 4 bases, with 13 bases left between them. The germline V gene has CDR1 SGHTA and CDR2 FQGNSA. The length of the CDR3 is 15 residues. CDR3 DNA sequence: TGTGCCAGCAGCTTAGGTGTGGGCTCGTCCTATGGCTACACCTTC. Protein sequence: CASSLGVGSSYGYTF.

The chain carries TRBV6-1 and TRBJ1-6, with D uncertain. V dropped 2 bases and J dropped 10 bases, with 12 bases sitting between them. This CDR3 has 14 residues. CDR1 is MNHNS, CDR2 SASEGT, per germline. The CDR3 DNA sequence: TGTGCCAGCAGTGAAAATGGGCAGGTCTCACCCCTCCACTTT. It encodes CASSENGQVSPLHF.

The chain combines TRBV12-3 or TRBV12-4 with TRBJ2-5; 9 positions agree with TRBD1. The CDR3 is made up of 13 amino acids. After removal of 6 bases from V and 3 bases from J, the junction contained 2 bases not matched to a gene. The CDR3 here is CASSRTGEETQYF. The DNA for the CDR3 is TGTGCCAGCAGCAGGACAGGGGAAGAGACCCAGTACTTC.

The table lists this clone with a count of one. This chain uses TRBV2 with TRBJ1-2; D not resolved. Trimming removed 7 bases at V and 3 bases at J, with 12 bases between. The CDR3 runs 13 residues. Per germline, CDR1 SNHLY and CDR2 FYNNEI. CDR3 residues: CASMEGPDYGYTF. The DNA of the CDR3 is TGTGCCAGCATGGAGGGCCCGGACTATGGCTACACCTTC.

This clone was detected only once. V gene TRBV10-1 combines with J gene TRBJ2-3; D may be TRBD1 (5 bases). This CDR3 contains 16 residues. V lost 7 bases and J lost 5, with 22 bases in between. Per the germline V gene, CDR1 is WNHNN and CDR2 is SYGVQD (reference sequence). CDR3 nucleotides: TGCGCCAGCAAAGACAGCTTTGTCCACACCGGAGATACGCAGTATTTT. Amino acids: CASKDSFVHTGDTQYF.

The V and J genes are TRBV10-1 and TRBJ2-1, with TRBD2 as a possible D gene (5 bases). Germline CDR1 is WNHNN and CDR2 is SYGVQD (reference sequence). The germline V and J ends were trimmed by 4 bases and 5 bases, with 9 bases remaining between them. The CDR3 has 13 amino acids. CDR3 residues: CASSALGNNEQFF. The CDR3, as DNA: TGCGCCAGCAGTGCACTAGGCAACAATGAGCAGTTCTTC.

V gene TRBV9 combines with J gene TRBJ1-1; no clear D gene. V shed 0 bases and J shed 6 bases, with 15 bases lying between them. The CDR3 is 15 residues long. The germline CDR1 and CDR2 sequences are SGDLS and YYNGEE. The CDR3: CASSVDTARTAEAFF. CDR3 nucleotides: TGTGCCAGCAGCGTAGACACAGCTCGAACGGCTGAAGCTTTCTTT. The full variable domain, rest sourced from reference TRBV9 and TRBJ1-1, is DSGVTQTPKHLITATGQRVTLRCSPRSGDLSVYWYQQSLDQGLQFLIQYYNGEERAKGNILERFSAQQFPDLHSELNLSSLELGDSALYFCASSVDTARTAEAFFGQGTRLTVV.

The CDR3 loop is CASSPRDGYGYTF. The DNA of the CDR3 is TGCGCCAGCAGCCCGCGGGACGGATATGGCTACACCTTC. The chain combines TRBV5-1 with TRBJ1-2, with a tentative D call TRBD1 (5 bases). Germline lookup yields CDR1 SGHRS and CDR2 YFSETQ. CDR3 length: 13 amino acids. V dropped 4 bases and J dropped 5 bases, with 12 bases sitting between them.

The chain carries TRBV29-1 and TRBJ2-5, with 7 bases lining up with TRBD1. Looked up from germline, CDR1 is SQVTM and CDR2 is ANQGSEA. After removal of 6 bases from V and 4 bases from J, the junction contained 5 bases not matched to a gene. This CDR3 spans 12 amino acids. The DNA for the CDR3 is TGCAGCGTACAGGGGCGCGGAGAGACCCAGTACTTC. Translated, it gives CSVQGRGETQYF.

This chain connects TRBV7-3 to TRBJ2-1; perhaps TRBD1 as D (6 bases). CDR3 length: 15 residues. Germline CDR1 reads SGHTA; CDR2 reads FQGTGA. The germline V and J ends were trimmed by 0 bases and 6 bases, with 12 bases remaining between them. The DNA for the CDR3 is TGTGCCAGCAGCTTAACGGGGGCTGGGGGCAATGAGCAGTTCTTC. It encodes CASSLTGAGGNEQFF.

J is TRBJ2-2 and V is TRBV18; 10 bases fit TRBD2. Per germline, CDR1 KGHSH and CDR2 LQKENI. The ends lost 4 bases at V and 0 bases at J; junction bases unmatched: 8. This CDR3 spans 18 amino acids. The CDR3 loop is CASSQLLAGPTNTGELFF. The CDR3 DNA is TGTGCCAGCTCACAACTACTAGCGGGACCGACGAACACCGGGGAGCTGTTTTTT.

This clone was counted only a few times. V usage is TRBV6-5 and J usage is TRBJ1-4; no definite D call. CDR3 length equals 12 residues. The V gene's germline CDR1 is MNHEY and CDR2 SVGAGI. The V and J ends lost 2 bases and 10 bases respectively, with 8 bases between them. CDR3: CASSYSSGKLFF. The CDR3 DNA is TGTGCCAGCAGTTACAGTAGTGGAAAACTGTTTTTT.

The chain carries TRBV5-1 and TRBJ1-3; maybe TRBD1 (5 bases). CDR1 and CDR2 (germline): SGHRS, YFSETQ. The V end lost 4 bases, the J end lost 8 bases, and 13 bases lay between the germline ends. CDR3 length: 13 residues. The CDR3 DNA is TGCGCCAGCAGCGGAGGGACTGGCGACACCATATATTTT. This translates into CASSGGTGDTIYF.

The chain is built from TRBV7-2 and TRBJ2-1; D perhaps matches TRBD2 (6 bases). Trimming cost V 6 bases and J 7 bases, with 10 bases left between them. Per the germline V gene, CDR1 is SGHTA and CDR2 is FQGNSA. This CDR3 has 12 amino acids. CDR3 loop: CASSLLANEQFF. The CDR3 DNA sequence: TGTGCCAGCAGTCTCCTAGCGAATGAGCAGTTCTTC.

The chain combines TRBV29-1 with TRBJ1-1; D is possibly TRBD1 (6 bases). This CDR3 contains 11 residues. Germline V gene lookup returns CDR1 SQVTM and CDR2 ANQGSEA. V lost 6 bases, J lost 8 bases, and 13 bases lay in between. Here the CDR3 DNA reads TGCAGCGTCACCAGGGGTGGGGAAGCTTTCTTT. The encoded protein is CSVTRGGEAFF.

Concerning this clone itself: The junction differs from germline at one of its ends, possibly a read error. This chain connects TRBV15 to TRBJ1-5, with D possibly matching TRBD1 (6 bases). Germline V gene data show CDR1 as LNHNV and CDR2 as YYDKDF (reference sequence). This CDR3 is 12 amino acids long. CDR3 sequence (DNA): TGTGCCACCAGCAGAGATGGGGGCAGTACACGTTTT. Protein sequence: CATSRDGGSTRF.